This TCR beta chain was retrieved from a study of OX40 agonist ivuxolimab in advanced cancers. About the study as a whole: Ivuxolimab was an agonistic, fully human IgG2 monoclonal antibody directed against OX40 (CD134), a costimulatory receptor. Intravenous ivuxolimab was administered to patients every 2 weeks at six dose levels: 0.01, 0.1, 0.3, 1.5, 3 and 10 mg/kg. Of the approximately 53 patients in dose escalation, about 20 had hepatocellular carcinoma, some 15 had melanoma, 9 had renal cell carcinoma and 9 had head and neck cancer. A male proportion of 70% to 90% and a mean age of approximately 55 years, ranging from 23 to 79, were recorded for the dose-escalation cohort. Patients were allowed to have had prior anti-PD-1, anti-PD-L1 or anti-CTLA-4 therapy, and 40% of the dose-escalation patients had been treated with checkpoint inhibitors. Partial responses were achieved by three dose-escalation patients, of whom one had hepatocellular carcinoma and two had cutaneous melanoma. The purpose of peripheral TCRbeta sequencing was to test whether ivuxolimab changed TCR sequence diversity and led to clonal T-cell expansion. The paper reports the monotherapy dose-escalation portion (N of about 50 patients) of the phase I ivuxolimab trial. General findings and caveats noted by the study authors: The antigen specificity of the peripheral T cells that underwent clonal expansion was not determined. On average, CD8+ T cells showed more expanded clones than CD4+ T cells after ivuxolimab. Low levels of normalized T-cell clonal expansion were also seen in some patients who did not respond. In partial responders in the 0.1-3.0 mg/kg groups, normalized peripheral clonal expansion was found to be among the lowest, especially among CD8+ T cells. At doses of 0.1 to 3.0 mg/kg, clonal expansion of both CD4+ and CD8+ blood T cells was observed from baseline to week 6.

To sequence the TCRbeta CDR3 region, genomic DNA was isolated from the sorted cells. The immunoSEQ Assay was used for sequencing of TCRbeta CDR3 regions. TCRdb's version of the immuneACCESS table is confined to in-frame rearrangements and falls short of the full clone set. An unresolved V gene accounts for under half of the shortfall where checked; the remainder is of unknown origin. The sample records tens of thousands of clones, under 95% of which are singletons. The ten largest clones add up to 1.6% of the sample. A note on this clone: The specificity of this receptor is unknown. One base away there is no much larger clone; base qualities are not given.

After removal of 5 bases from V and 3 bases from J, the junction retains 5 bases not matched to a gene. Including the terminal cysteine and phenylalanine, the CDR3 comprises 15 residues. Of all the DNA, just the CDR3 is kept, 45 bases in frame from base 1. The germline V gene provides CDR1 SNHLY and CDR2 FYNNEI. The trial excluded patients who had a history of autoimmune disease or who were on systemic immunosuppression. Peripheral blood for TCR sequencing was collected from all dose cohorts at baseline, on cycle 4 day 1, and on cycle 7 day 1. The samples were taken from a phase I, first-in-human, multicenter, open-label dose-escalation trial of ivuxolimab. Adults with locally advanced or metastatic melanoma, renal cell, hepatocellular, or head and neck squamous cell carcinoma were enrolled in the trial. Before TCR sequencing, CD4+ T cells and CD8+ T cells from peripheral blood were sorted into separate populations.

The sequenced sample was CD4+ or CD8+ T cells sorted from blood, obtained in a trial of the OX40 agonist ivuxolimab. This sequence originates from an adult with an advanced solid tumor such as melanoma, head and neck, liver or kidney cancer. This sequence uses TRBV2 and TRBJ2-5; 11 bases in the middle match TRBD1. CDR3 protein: CASSSDRGREETQYF. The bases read TGTGCCAGCAGTTCGGACAGGGGGCGAGAAGAGACCCAGTACTTC.